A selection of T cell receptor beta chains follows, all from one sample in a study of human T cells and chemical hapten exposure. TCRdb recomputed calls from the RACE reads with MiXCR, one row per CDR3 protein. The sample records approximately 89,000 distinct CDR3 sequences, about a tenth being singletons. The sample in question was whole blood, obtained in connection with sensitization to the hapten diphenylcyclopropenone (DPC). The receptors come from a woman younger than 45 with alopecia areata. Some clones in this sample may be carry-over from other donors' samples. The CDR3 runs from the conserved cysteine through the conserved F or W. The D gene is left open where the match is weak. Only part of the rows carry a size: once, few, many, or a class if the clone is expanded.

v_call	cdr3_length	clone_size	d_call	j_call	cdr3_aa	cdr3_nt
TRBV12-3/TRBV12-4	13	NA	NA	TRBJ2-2	CASSVIGTGELFF	TGTGCCAGCAGTGTAATAGGCACCGGGGAGCTGTTTTTT
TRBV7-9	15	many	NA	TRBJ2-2	CASSLQGPGTGELFF	TGTGCCAGCAGCCTCCAGGGCCCGGGGACCGGGGAGCTGTTTTTT
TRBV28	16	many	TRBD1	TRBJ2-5	CASSPDPGQGGETQYF	TGTGCCAGCAGTCCGGACCCTGGACAGGGAGGAGAGACCCAGTACTTC
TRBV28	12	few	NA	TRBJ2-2	CASRQDTGELFF	TGTGCCAGTCGACAGGACACCGGGGAGCTGTTTTTT
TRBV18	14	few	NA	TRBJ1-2	CASSPRGDAYGYTF	TGTGCCAGCTCACCTAGGGGGGACGCCTATGGCTACACCTTC
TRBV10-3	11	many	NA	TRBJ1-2	CAIRQSYGYTF	TGTGCCATCCGACAGTCTTATGGCTACACCTTC
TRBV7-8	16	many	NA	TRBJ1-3	CASSSVRGYGGNTIYF	TGTGCCAGCAGCTCGGTTAGGGGGTACGGTGGAAACACCATATATTTT
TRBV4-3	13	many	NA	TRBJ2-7	CASGATTTREQYF	TGCGCCAGCGGGGCGACTACTACCCGCGAGCAGTACTTC
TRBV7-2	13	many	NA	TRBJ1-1	CASSLYLALGAFF	TGTGCCAGCAGCTTATATTTAGCCCTGGGGGCTTTCTTT
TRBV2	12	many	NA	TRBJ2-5	CASSHRIETQYF	TGTGCCAGCAGTCACCGGATAGAGACCCAGTACTTC
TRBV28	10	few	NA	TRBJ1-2	CASGHYGYTF	TGTGCCAGCGGTCACTATGGCTACACCTTC
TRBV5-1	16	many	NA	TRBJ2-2	CASSLGASTNTGELFF	TGCGCCAGCAGCTTGGGGGCCAGCACGAACACCGGGGAGCTGTTTTTT
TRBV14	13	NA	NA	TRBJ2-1	CASSHEDGNEQFF	TGTGCCAGCAGCCATGAGGACGGCAATGAGCAGTTCTTC
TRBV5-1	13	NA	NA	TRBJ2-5	CASSSGPQETQYF	TGCGCCAGCAGTTCCGGGCCACAAGAGACCCAGTACTTC
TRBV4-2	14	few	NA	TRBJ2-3	CASSPWTSTDTQYF	TGTGCCAGCAGTCCATGGACTAGCACAGATACGCAGTATTTT
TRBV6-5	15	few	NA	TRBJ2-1	CASSYSRGPDPRQFF	TGTGCCAGCAGTTACTCAAGAGGGCCCGACCCGCGGCAGTTCTTC
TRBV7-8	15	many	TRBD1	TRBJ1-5	CASSRTGGGLQPQHF	TGTGCCAGCAGCCGGACAGGGGGCGGCCTACAGCCCCAGCATTTT
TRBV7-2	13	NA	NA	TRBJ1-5	CASSFRANQPQHF	TGTGCCAGCAGCTTCAGGGCTAATCAGCCCCAGCATTTT
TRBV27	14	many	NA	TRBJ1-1	CASSLSVMNTEAFF	TGTGCCAGCAGTTTAAGTGTTATGAACACTGAAGCTTTCTTT
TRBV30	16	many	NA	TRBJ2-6	CAWSGIGQSGANVLTF	TGTGCCTGGAGTGGGATAGGACAGTCCGGGGCCAACGTCCTGACTTTC